This T cell receptor beta chain was recorded in a study of blood T cells in healthy people across ages (dated by TCRdb to between 2014 and 2017). The study in broad terms: In model experiments, roughly one uniquely barcoded TCR beta cDNA molecule per two T cells was captured by template switching. The donors were divided into four age groups: young (average around 15 years), middle-aged (almost 40), aged (approximately 62) and long-lived (about 84). Two additional independent replicas of 1 million unique cDNA reads from the same blood draw were analyzed for two donors (one aged 18 to 29 and one aged 80 or older). To avoid experimental bias, donors of different ages were spread randomly across the sequencing lanes. Using deep sequencing normalized with unique cDNA molecular identifiers, the study measured how TCR beta repertoire diversity changes with age.

The library was prepared using 5' RACE. The sequencer listed for this sample is Illumina HiSeq 2500. The second PCR ran for roughly 7 to 12 cycles and used a J-beta primer mix along with a sample-barcoded 5' primer. Each TCR beta cDNA molecule received a unique molecular identifier from a template-switch 5' adaptor carrying 12 random nucleotides. Each sample yielded at least 2.5 million CDR3-containing paired-end reads. All of the RNA was converted into first-strand cDNA using the Mint cDNA synthesis kit, with a TRBC-specific oligonucleotide serving as the primer. After uracil-DNA glycosylase treatment, a first 18-cycle PCR used universal primers M1SS and BC2_uni_R on all cDNA. The published analysis was carried out like this. Normalization of each sample was performed by random selection of 1 million high-quality reads, each carrying a distinct molecular identifier. Instead of being binned into consensus sequences, reads that shared molecular identifiers were thrown out. MiTCR, set to a Q25 quality threshold and the strictest error-elimination algorithm, was used for CDR3 identification, clonotype clustering and error correction. A nonparametric unseen species model with Euler transformation was used to estimate lower-bound total TCR beta diversity. TCRdb trimmed the raw reads at Q25, called clones with MiXCR and kept productive beta chains. One record per CDR3 amino acid sequence lists the most common genes and DNA. TCRdb, not the authors, supplied the V and J calls. The sample table records about 570,000 distinct CDR3 sequences; 25% to 30% of these occur just once. The top ten constitute around 20% of the sample.

Counted from cysteine to phenylalanine, this CDR3 has 15 amino acids. CDR3 DNA only is kept here, 45 bases in frame from base 1. Taken from the germline V gene, the CDR1 and CDR2 loops are MNHEY and SVGEGT. Between the V and J ends, shortened by 7 bases and 2 bases respectively, the junction contains 17 bases. General findings and caveats noted by the study authors: The percentage of naive T cells measured by flow cytometry correlated strongly with observed TCR beta diversity. Compared with the aged group, the long-lived group had more naive CD4+ T cells, fewer expanded clones and increased TCR diversity, suggesting age selection. Because donor CMV infection status was unknown, age-related changes in expanded clonotypes were potentially confounded. Because profiling used bulk unsorted PBMCs, naive and antigen-experienced compartments could not be compared conclusively. Total diversity estimates from one million sequenced T cells were considered lower bounds and underestimates. As age increased, observed TCR beta diversity per million T cells dropped in a roughly linear way, and a significant reduction was already evident by age 40.

With regard to this clonotype: Its antigen is still unknown. No base-level quality is on record; no much larger clone is a single base apart.

The 35 to 40 donors, aged about 6 to 95 years, were systemically healthy Caucasian individuals from Russia. About 10 milliliters of peripheral blood were drawn from each donor into EDTA-treated Vacutainer tubes. Ficoll-Paque density-gradient centrifugation was used to isolate PBMCs, with at least 7 million per sample. Trizol reagent was used to extract total RNA from the PBMCs, yielding at least 6 micrograms per sample. Naive CD45RAhigh/CD27high T cell percentages were measured by flow cytometry on a PBMC aliquot from every donor. The chain couples TRBV6-2 or TRBV6-3 to TRBJ1-2, with no reliable assignment of the D segment. The origin of this receptor is an older woman in good health. Sequencing input: blood. The nucleotides read TGTGCCAGCACCGTGGACGGAGGAACAAACTATGGCTACACCTTC. Its protein product is CASTVDGGTNYGYTF.